Shown below are 19 T cell receptor beta chains from a single sample sequenced in a study of T cell repertoires in cytomegalovirus infection. TCRdb passed the reads through MiXCR, listing each CDR3 protein once. This sample has around 500,000 distinct CDR3 sequences, with 42% found just once. No antigen is known for these receptors. Sequences were derived from cultured PBMCs, sampled from culture after CMV antigen stimulation. All receptors derive from a human donor in good health (CMV status not recorded). Some clones in this sample may be carry-over from other donors' samples.

This clonotype was counted a few times. This sequence joins TRBV7-8 and TRBJ2-1; 7 bases match TRBD2. This CDR3 is 15 amino acids long. Germline CDR1 reads SGHVS; CDR2 reads FQNEAQ. V was pared by 5 bases and J by 4 bases, with 8 bases of the junction left unmatched. Written as DNA, the CDR3 is TGTGCCAGCAGCCGGGGAGGCGGGGGTTACAATGAGCAGTTCTTC. Protein product: CASSRGGGGYNEQFF.

The chain couples TRBV4-1 to TRBJ2-1; D possibly matches TRBD1 or TRBD2 (5 bases each). Germline V CDR1 and CDR2: MGHRA, YSYEKL. The CDR3 has 14 residues. Trimming took off 5 bases at V and 4 bases at J, with 12 bases between the two ends. CDR3 DNA sequence: TGCGCCAGCAGCGACCGGGACCCATACAATGAGCAGTTCTTC. Translated: CASSDRDPYNEQFF.

The V and J genes are TRBV4-1 and TRBJ1-5, with a weak D call TRBD1 (6 bases). The V and J ends lost 0 bases and 5 bases respectively, with 11 bases between them. Germline CDR1 is MGHRA and CDR2 is YSYEKL. This CDR3 comprises 15 residues. This CDR3 reads CASSQEDTGYQPQHF. Written as DNA, the CDR3 is TGCGCCAGCAGCCAAGAAGATACAGGGTATCAGCCCCAGCATTTT.

V usage is TRBV7-2 and J usage is TRBJ2-2; D is unresolved. This CDR3 is built from 13 residues. V was pared by 5 bases and J by 6 bases, with 10 bases between. The V gene's germline CDR1 is SGHTA and CDR2 FQGNSA. CDR3 sequence reads: CASSTQRAGELFF. CDR3 DNA: TGTGCCAGCAGCACACAAAGGGCCGGGGAGCTGTTTTTT.

The V and J genes are TRBV6-1 and TRBJ1-5, with 11 bases aligning to TRBD1. The CDR3 is made up of 17 amino acids. Trimming at V came to 6 bases and at J to 4 bases, leaving 11 bases not matched to a gene. Looked up from germline, CDR1 is MNHNS and CDR2 is SASEGT. The CDR3 DNA is TGTGCCAGCAGGGGGGGGACAGGGGGTTTCGAAAATCAGCCCCAGCATTTT. This translates into CASRGGTGGFENQPQHF.

The V call is TRBV11-2, the J call TRBJ2-1, with 8 bases identical to TRBD2. Losses at the gene ends were 5 bases for V and 0 bases for J; bases not matched to a gene: 9. The CDR3 is made up of 17 amino acids. The germline gives CDR1 SGHAT, CDR2 FQNNGV. For the CDR3, the DNA is TGTGCCAGCAGCCACTTGGGGCGGGAGGTCTCCTACAATGAGCAGTTCTTC. Translation gives CASSHLGREVSYNEQFF. Drawing the rest from reference TRBV11-2 and TRBJ2-1, the complete variable domain is EAGVAQSPRYKIIEKRQSVAFWCNPISGHATLYWYQQILGQGPKLLIQFQNNGVVDDSQLPKDRFSAERLKGVDSTLKIQPAKLEDSAVYLCASSHLGREVSYNEQFFGPGTRLTVL.

This sequence joins TRBV12-3 or TRBV12-4 and TRBJ2-1, with D possibly being TRBD1 or TRBD2 (6 bases each). There are 16 residues in the CDR3. Between the trimmed V and J ends, which lost 3 bases and 1 base, there was a span of 13 bases. CDR3 residues: CASSFRGARSYNEQFF. CDR3 DNA: TGTGCCAGCAGTTTTAGGGGGGCCCGGTCCTACAATGAGCAGTTCTTC.

The rearrangement uses TRBV2 and TRBJ1-4; a weak D match, TRBD1 (6 bases). Germline V gives CDR1 SNHLY, CDR2 FYNNEI. Deletions cut 0 bases from V and 0 bases from J, with 11 bases between. This CDR3 contains 17 residues. This CDR3 reads CASSEARGFATNEKLFF. Written as DNA, the CDR3 is TGTGCCAGCAGTGAAGCGAGGGGGTTCGCAACTAATGAAAAACTGTTTTTT.

This clonotype was found a few times. The chain uses TRBV12-3 or TRBV12-4 and TRBJ1-5, with TRBD1 identical over 10 bases. V shed 5 bases and J 4 bases; nucleotides not matched to a gene: 5. The CDR3 extends over 15 amino acids. CDR3 residues: CASSRTGGGNQPQHF. CDR3 nucleotides: TGTGCCAGCAGTCGGACAGGGGGTGGGAATCAGCCCCAGCATTTT.

This chain connects TRBV7-8 to TRBJ2-1, with TRBD2 identical over 11 bases. V trimming: 0 bases; J trimming: 10 bases; junction bases outside the gene matches: 5. This CDR3 is 15 amino acids long. Germline V CDR1 and CDR2: SGHVS, FQNEAQ. The CDR3 DNA sequence: TGTGCCAGCAGCTTAGCGGCTAGCGGGGGGTGGGAGCAGTTCTTC. Protein product: CASSLAASGGWEQFF.

This chain joins TRBV25-1 and TRBJ2-1, with TRBD2 as a possible D gene (6 bases). Trimming cost V 1 base and J 7 bases, with 11 bases left between them. The CDR3 runs to 14 residues. The germline gives CDR1 MGHDK, CDR2 SYGVNS. In nucleotides, the CDR3 is TGTGCCAGCAGTGAATTGGGGCGGGGAAATGAGCAGTTCTTC. Translated: CASSELGRGNEQFF.

J is TRBJ2-7 and V is TRBV12-3 or TRBV12-4, with 7 positions matching TRBD2. The J segment lost 3 bases and the V segment lost 6 bases, leaving 11 bases of the junction unmatched. The CDR3 has 15 amino acids. The CDR3 DNA follows: TGTGCCAGCAGCCCCCGCCGCGGGGGAGTCTACGAGCAGTACTTC. Its protein is CASSPRRGGVYEQYF.

This clonotype is a singleton in its sample. V and J are TRBV7-6 and TRBJ1-6, with D maybe TRBD1 (6 bases). There are 16 residues in the CDR3. Between the trimmed V and J ends, which lost 0 bases and 6 bases, there was a span of 12 bases. The germline V gene encodes CDR1 SGHVS and CDR2 FNYEAQ. The DNA of the CDR3 is TGTGCCAGCAGCTTAGCAAGGACAGATATTAATTCACCCCTCCACTTT. Encoded protein: CASSLARTDINSPLHF.

In its sample, this clonotype was seen a few times. The chain joins TRBV7-6 to TRBJ2-1; D assignment may be TRBD1 or TRBD2 (6 bases each). This CDR3 region has 14 residues. Trimming took off 6 bases at V and 8 bases at J, with 17 bases between the two ends. In germline, CDR1 is SGHVS, CDR2 FNYEAQ. The CDR3 DNA is TGTGCCAGCAGGTCGCGTGGGGGCGGGGATGAGCAGTTCTTC. As protein: CASRSRGGGDEQFF. Looking up the rest from reference TRBV7-6 and TRBJ2-1 gives the full variable domain: GAGVSQSPRYKVTKRGQDVALRCDPISGHVSLYWYRQALGQGPEFLTYFNYEAQQDKSGLPNDRFSAERPEGSISTLTIQRTEQRDSAMYRCASRSRGGGDEQFFGPGTRLTVL.

This clonotype has only one observation. The CDR3 DNA follows: TGTGCCAGCAGCGCACCATTAAGAAGTAATCCTACGGGGAATGAGCAGTTCTTC. It specifies CASSAPLRSNPTGNEQFF. The gene calls are TRBV7-2 and TRBJ2-1, with TRBD2 as a possible D gene (5 bases). Trimming left V 5 bases short and J 7 bases short, with 27 bases between. Germline CDR1 and CDR2: SGHTA and FQGNSA. This CDR3 has 18 residues.

This chain connects TRBV28 to TRBJ1-5; D remains ambiguous. The CDR3 totals 13 residues. From germline, CDR1 is MDHEN and CDR2 SYDVKM. Deletions cut 5 bases from V and 7 bases from J, with 12 bases between. CDR3: CASSAWRRQPQHF. The CDR3 DNA sequence: TGTGCCAGCAGTGCGTGGCGCCGACAGCCCCAGCATTTT.

The chain is built from TRBV5-4 and TRBJ2-3; 10 nucleotides match TRBD2. Trimming at V came to 4 bases and at J to 4 bases, leaving 9 bases not matched to a gene. The CDR3 is 16 residues long. Germline CDR1 is SGHNT and CDR2 is YYREEE (reference sequence). This CDR3 is CASSPRAGGGADTQYF. CDR3 in DNA: TGTGCCAGCAGCCCGCGAGCGGGAGGGGGTGCAGATACGCAGTATTTT.

This chain joins TRBV4-2 and TRBJ2-1, with 12 nucleotides matching TRBD2. CDR1 and CDR2 (germline): LGHNA, YNFKEQ. V shed 4 bases and J 7 bases; nucleotides not matched to a gene: 5. CDR3 length: 15 amino acids. This CDR3 reads CASSPRTSGANEQFF. The CDR3 DNA follows: TGTGCCAGCAGCCCGAGGACTAGCGGGGCAAATGAGCAGTTCTTC.

This clonotype was seen only a few times. J is TRBJ2-2 and V is TRBV12-3 or TRBV12-4; 7 positions match TRBD2. V gave up 2 bases and J gave up 4 bases; unmatched junction bases: 7. The CDR3 consists of 16 residues. The DNA for the CDR3 is TGTGCCAGCAGTTTACTGCGGGAGCGGCCCACCGGGGAGCTGTTTTTT. Translated, it gives CASSLLRERPTGELFF.